This T cell receptor (beta chain) was found in a study of human T cells and chemical hapten exposure. Study summary: For the roughly 25-week duration of the study, patients were given weekly doses of diphenylcyclopropenone on the scalp.

This clonotype was observed a handful of times. In TCRdb, the RACE reads were re-called with MiXCR into one record per CDR3 protein. The data hold approximately 180,000 distinct CDR3 sequences, with just under 30% observed a single time. The time point was: pre-sensitization, week 0. Stated treatment: therapeutic diphenylcyclopropenone sensitization with weekly scalp DPC. Every donor had alopecia and was 18 to 70 years old; all were suitable for DPC. Specimen: whole blood, collected in connection with sensitization to the hapten diphenylcyclopropenone (DPC). The receptor comes from a woman between 25 and 40 years old with alopecia areata. Some clones in this sample may be carry-over from other donors' samples.

The CDR3 region has the DNA TGTGCCAGCTCACCACGATCGGCTACGAGAATTTTCGCGAACACCGGGGAGCTGTTTTTT. This sequence encodes CASSPRSATRIFANTGELFF. The V call is TRBV18, the J call TRBJ2-2; D not resolved. This CDR3 comprises 20 residues. Trimming took off 1 base at V and 0 bases at J, with 21 bases between the two ends. The V gene's germline CDR1 is KGHSH and CDR2 LQKENI. Together with reference TRBV18 and TRBJ2-2, the CDR3 gives the full variable domain: NAGVMQNPRHLVRRRGQEARLRCSPMKGHSHVYWYRQLPEEGLKFMVYLQKENIIDESGMPKERFSAEFPKEGPSILRIQQVVRGDSAAYFCASSPRSATRIFANTGELFFGEGSRLTVL.